The 20 T cell receptor beta chains given below trace back to one sample, sequenced in a study of T cell repertoires in cytomegalovirus infection. TCRdb called the reads again in MiXCR, with one record for every CDR3 protein. Here the sample spans hundreds of thousands of distinct CDR3 sequences, about 28% being singletons. Their antigen targets remain unknown. Sequencing used cultured PBMCs, obtained from culture after CMV antigen stimulation. These receptors were taken from a human donor in good health (CMV status not recorded). Some clones in this sample may be carry-over from other donors' samples.

This clonotype was seen a few times. The chain is built from TRBV14 and TRBJ1-2; TRBD1 might be the D (6 bases). Germline V gene lookup returns CDR1 SGHDN and CDR2 FVKESK. The CDR3 runs to 16 residues. Trimming cost V 4 bases and J 4 bases, with 19 bases left between them. The CDR3 coding sequence is TGTGCCAGCAGCCGCTTAACAGGGTTAAGGGTCTATGGCTACACCTTC. Translating gives CASSRLTGLRVYGYTF. Using reference TRBV14 and TRBJ1-2 for the parts outside the CDR3, the full variable domain is EAGVTQFPSHSVIEKGQTVTLRCDPISGHDNLYWYRRVMGKEIKFLLHFVKESKQDESGMPNNRFLAERTGGTYSTLKVQPAELEDSGVYFCASSRLTGLRVYGYTFGSGTRLTVV.

This clonotype was seen a single time. This sequence joins TRBV28 and TRBJ2-5; no definite D call. Germline CDR1 MDHEN, CDR2 SYDVKM. The CDR3 consists of 12 residues. V was cut by 4 bases and J by 6 bases, with 9 bases left in between. Written as DNA, the CDR3 is TGTGCCAGCAGTTCCACCCGAAAGACCCAGTACTTC. This gives the protein CASSSTRKTQYF.

The V and J genes are TRBV19 and TRBJ2-1; D gene uncertain. CDR1 is LNHDA and CDR2 is SQIVND in the germline V gene (reference sequence). This CDR3 is 15 amino acids long. V was clipped by 3 bases and J by 0 bases, with 9 bases between them. The chain's CDR3 is CASSMERSSYNEQFF. CDR3 coding DNA: TGTGCCAGTAGTATGGAGAGGAGCTCCTACAATGAGCAGTTCTTC.

The V and J genes are TRBV3-1 and TRBJ1-1, with TRBD1 identical over 8 bases. Germline assignment: CDR1 LGHDT and CDR2 YNNKEL (reference sequence). The V gene end was trimmed by 1 base and the J gene end by 5 bases; junction bases not matched to a gene: 9. The CDR3 spans 16 residues. CDR3 region: CASSQGVQGARTEAFF. CDR3 DNA sequence: TGTGCCAGCAGCCAAGGTGTCCAGGGGGCAAGGACTGAAGCTTTCTTT. The entire variable domain, with the rest obtained from reference TRBV3-1 and TRBJ1-1, is as follows: DTAVSQTPKYLVTQMGNDKSIKCEQNLGHDTMYWYKQDSKKFLKIMFSYNNKELIINETVPNRFSPKSPDKAHLNLHINSLELGDSAVYFCASSQGVQGARTEAFFGQGTRLTVV.

The genes are TRBV19 and TRBJ1-1; D gene unclear. V lost 6 bases, J lost 4 bases, and 12 bases lay in between. This CDR3 has 13 residues. Germline lookup yields CDR1 LNHDA and CDR2 SQIVND (reference sequence). CDR3 in amino acids: CASSPFEGTEAFF. The CDR3 nucleotides read TGTGCCAGTAGCCCTTTCGAGGGCACTGAAGCTTTCTTT.

This clonotype was detected a few times. Here the CDR3 reads CASSPTTGGEAFF. In DNA, the CDR3 is TGTGCCAGCAGCCCTACTACGGGGGGTGAAGCTTTCTTT. The J gene is TRBJ1-1, the V gene TRBV7-2; possible D gene TRBD1, 5 bases. This CDR3 has 13 residues. CDR1 is SGHTA and CDR2 is FQGNSA in the germline V gene. Trimming removed 5 bases at V and 7 bases at J, with 14 bases between.

This clonotype was seen a few times. This chain links TRBV6-2 or TRBV6-3 with TRBJ2-3; 8 bases align to TRBD2. The CDR3 sequence is 16 residues long. The germline V gene encodes CDR1 MNHEY and CDR2 SVGEGT. The trim removed 5 bases at V and 4 bases at J, leaving 11 bases unmatched. The CDR3 sequence is CASSPRSGGGADTQYF. CDR3 coding DNA: TGTGCCAGCAGTCCCCGGAGCGGGGGCGGGGCAGATACGCAGTATTTT.

In its sample, this clonotype was seen once. This chain joins TRBV19 and TRBJ2-4, with 11 bases matching TRBD1. The CDR3 length is 18 residues. The germline V gene has CDR1 LNHDA and CDR2 SQIVND (reference sequence). V was clipped by 5 bases and J by 0 bases; unmatched bases: 9. CDR3 nucleotide sequence: TGTGCCAGTAGTCTGTTAGGACAGGGGGCCGTAGCCAAAAACATTCAGTACTTC. Its translation is CASSLLGQGAVAKNIQYF.

This clonotype was observed a few times. As DNA, the CDR3 is TGTGCCAGCAGCCTTAGGGCAGAAAGGAACACTGAAGCTTTCTTT. Translated, it gives CASSLRAERNTEAFF. This chain links TRBV27 with TRBJ1-1; the D is unclear. CDR1 MNHEY and CDR2 SMNVEV come from the germline V gene (reference sequence). This CDR3 has 15 amino acids. The V end was cut by 6 bases, the J end by 1 base, with 15 bases between.

This clonotype was seen at least ten times. The chain joins TRBV7-8 to TRBJ2-1; 9 nucleotides match TRBD1. The CDR3 sequence is 15 residues long. V was pared by 4 bases and J by 7 bases, with 8 bases of the junction left unmatched. Per germline, CDR1 SGHVS and CDR2 FQNEAQ. DNA of the CDR3: TGTGCCAGCAGCTCCGCCGGGACAGGGAAGAATGAGCAGTTCTTC. It codes for CASSSAGTGKNEQFF. The full variable domain, in which reference TRBV7-8 and TRBJ2-1 provide the parts outside the CDR3, is GAGVSQSPRYKVAKRGQDVALRCDPISGHVSLFWYQQALGQGPEFLTYFQNEAQLDKSGLPSDRFFAERPEGSVSTLKIQRTQQEDSAVYLCASSSAGTGKNEQFFGPGTRLTVL.

The rearrangement joins TRBV4-2 to TRBJ2-6; TRBD2 agrees at 8 bases. The V gene's germline CDR1 is LGHNA and CDR2 YNFKEQ. The CDR3 consists of 19 residues. The J segment lost 4 bases and the V segment lost 3 bases, leaving 14 bases of the junction unmatched. DNA for the CDR3: TGTGCCAGCAGCCAGTCCCGGGGGGGGATAGGGCCCGGGGCCAACGTCCTGACTTTC. Its protein is CASSQSRGGIGPGANVLTF.

The gene calls are TRBV12-3 or TRBV12-4 and TRBJ1-4, with 9 positions matching TRBD1. The CDR3 length is 14 residues. Germline trimming cut 3 bases from V and 8 bases from J; bases unmatched to any gene: 4. CDR3 sequence: CASSLGTGNEKLFF. The CDR3 DNA follows: TGTGCCAGCAGTTTGGGGACAGGGAACGAAAAACTGTTTTTT.

This clonotype was counted only a few times. The CDR3 here is CSARGQRPDTQYF. The CDR3 nucleotides read TGCAGTGCTAGAGGACAAAGGCCAGATACGCAGTATTTT. The J gene is TRBJ2-3, the V gene TRBV20-1, with D unresolved. The CDR3 runs 13 residues. The V and J ends lost 1 base and 4 bases respectively, with 9 bases between them. In germline, CDR1 is DFQATT, CDR2 SNEGSKA (reference sequence).

For this clonotype: A much larger clone is a single base away; this may be a read error. The chain uses TRBV11-1 and TRBJ2-5; maybe TRBD2 (6 bases). The CDR3 totals 15 residues. Per the germline V gene, CDR1 is SGHAT and CDR2 is FQDESV (reference sequence). CDR3 sequence (DNA): TGTGCCAGCAGCCGATCCGGGGACTTACTAGAGGCCCAGTACTTC. Translated: CASSRSGDLLEAQYF.

The chain is built from TRBV12-3 or TRBV12-4 and TRBJ1-2, with 7 bases that match TRBD1. V shed 6 bases, J shed 7 bases, and the junction held 17 bases outside the gene matches. There are 16 residues in the CDR3. CDR3 in amino acids: CASRIPSRDSMFGYTF. CDR3 nucleotides: TGTGCCAGCAGGATCCCCTCCCGGGACAGTATGTTTGGCTACACCTTC.

This clonotype was counted only a few times. The chain has TRBV4-1 and TRBJ2-2; 14 bases fit TRBD2. Per germline, CDR1 MGHRA and CDR2 YSYEKL. The CDR3 runs 18 residues. With V trimmed by 1 base and J by 5 bases, 6 bases remained unmatched. This CDR3 reads CASSQGGLAGVGTGELFF. In nucleotides, the CDR3 is TGCGCCAGCAGCCAAGGGGGACTAGCGGGAGTTGGGACCGGGGAGCTGTTTTTT.

V and J are TRBV27 and TRBJ2-7, with no clear D. CDR3 length equals 13 residues. Germline CDR1 MNHEY, CDR2 SMNVEV (reference sequence). V lost 4 bases and J 4 bases, leaving 11 bases between the germline ends. The CDR3 region has the DNA TGTGCCAGCAGTTACCCCCCAAGATACGAGCAGTACTTC. Translating gives CASSYPPRYEQYF.

The chain employs TRBV5-3 and TRBJ2-5; D gene unclear. TRBV5-3 is identified as an open reading frame with a role that is uncertain. V gave up 8 bases and J gave up 0 bases, with 17 bases separating them. CDR3 length: 15 amino acids. The CDR3 DNA sequence: TGTGCCAGCAGCCCAAACCTTAGAGACCAAGAGACCCAGTACTTC. This codes for CASSPNLRDQETQYF.

V and J are TRBV7-2 and TRBJ1-5, with a tentative D call TRBD1 (6 bases). The V end was cut by 3 bases, the J end by 6 bases, with 30 bases between. The CDR3 runs 20 residues. Germline assignment: CDR1 SGHTA and CDR2 FQGNSA. The CDR3 DNA reads TGTGCCAGCAGCTTGGTTAAGACAGGTCGGGGCGGACAGAGCGGTCAGCCCCAGCATTTT. Translated, it gives CASSLVKTGRGGQSGQPQHF.

The rearrangement uses TRBV9 and TRBJ2-3; 8 bases are a match to TRBD2. V gave up 2 bases and J gave up 1 base; unmatched junction bases: 6. The CDR3 spans 16 residues. The germline V gene has CDR1 SGDLS and CDR2 YYNGEE. In DNA form, the CDR3 reads TGTGCCAGCAGCGTCCGGGGGGGCGGTCGCACAGATACGCAGTATTTT. This translates into CASSVRGGGRTDTQYF. Filled out from reference TRBV9 and TRBJ2-3, the complete variable domain reads DSGVTQTPKHLITATGQRVTLRCSPRSGDLSVYWYQQSLDQGLQFLIQYYNGEERAKGNILERFSAQQFPDLHSELNLSSLELGDSALYFCASSVRGGGRTDTQYFGPGTRLTVL.